The clone carrying this TCR beta chain was observed a handful of times. This table comes from immunoSEQ multiplex PCR, and its TCRdb copy is limited to in-frame clones, with some not included. The data contain approximately 170,000 clones, around nine tenths of them singletons. The source of the sample is a study of lymphopenia after photon versus proton radiotherapy. The germline CDR1 and CDR2 sequences are SNHLY and FYNNEI. V dropped 4 bases and J dropped 0 bases, with 13 bases sitting between them. This CDR3 spans 16 amino acids. This chain connects TRBV2 to TRBJ1-3; D remains unclear. Here the sequenced sample was peripheral blood, taken from a patient treated with photon-based radiotherapy. This clonotype originated in a man aged 45-65 years with gastric cancer. This CDR3 reads CASSGVIRPSGNTIYF. The CDR3 region has the DNA TGTGCCAGCAGTGGGGTAATTAGACCCTCTGGAAACACCATATATTTT.